Shown below are 30 T cell receptor beta chains from a single sample sequenced in a study of cytomegalovirus exposure and HLA in healthy donors. Profiled with immunoSEQ multiplex PCR; TCRdb holds only in-frame clones, not every one. Of about 120,000 clones in the sample, around 96% were seen once. The sample taken for sequencing was PBMCs. All receptors derive from a man between 18 and 29 years old in good health and CMV-seronegative.

Worth noting for this clone: The same CDR3 arises from other DNA sequences in this sample as well. V and J are TRBV27 and TRBJ2-7, with D uncertain. The CDR3 extends over 14 amino acids. The germline V gene has CDR1 MNHEY and CDR2 SMNVEV (reference sequence). V lost 0 bases to trimming and J lost 2 bases, with 8 bases between them. The CDR3 here is CASSLSGSPYEQYF. CDR3 DNA: TGTGCCAGCAGTTTATCAGGTAGCCCCTACGAGCAGTACTTC.

The chain joins TRBV15 to TRBJ2-3; 7 bases match TRBD1. V was clipped by 0 bases and J by 2 bases; unmatched bases: 5. The CDR3 runs 16 residues. The germline V gene has CDR1 LNHNV and CDR2 YYDKDF (reference sequence). The CDR3 coding sequence is TGTGCCACCAGCAGAGAGGGACAGCCCCTCACAGATACGCAGTATTTT. This encodes CATSREGQPLTDTQYF.

This chain connects TRBV4-2 to TRBJ1-4; unclear D gene. Germline loops: CDR1 LGHNA, CDR2 YNFKEQ. With 3 bases removed from V and 3 bases from J, the gap between germline ends came to 14 bases. This CDR3 is built from 16 residues. This CDR3 reads CASSQEKTAANEKLFF. CDR3 nucleotides: TGTGCCAGCAGCCAGGAGAAGACGGCCGCTAATGAAAAACTGTTTTTT.

V and J are TRBV5-1 and TRBJ2-1; the match to TRBD2 covers 10 bases. Losses at the gene ends were 1 base for V and 6 bases for J; bases not matched to a gene: 4. The CDR3 covers 15 residues. Germline assignment: CDR1 SGHRS and CDR2 YFSETQ. The CDR3 protein is CASSLRLAGANEQFF. In DNA, the CDR3 is TGCGCCAGCAGCTTGCGCCTAGCGGGAGCCAATGAGCAGTTCTTC.

The V and J genes are TRBV5-6 and TRBJ1-4; 7 bases map to TRBD1. CDR1 is SGHDT, CDR2 YYEEEE, per germline. Trimming took 0 bases from V and 7 from J; bases not matched to a gene: 9. The CDR3 length is 16 residues. Here the CDR3 DNA reads TGTGCCAGCAGCTTGGGAACAGGGGTCGAGGGTGAAAAACTGTTTTTT. Its protein product is CASSLGTGVEGEKLFF.

The J gene is TRBJ2-1, the V gene TRBV9; 8 bases line up with TRBD2. CDR3 length equals 17 residues. With V trimmed by 0 bases and J by 9 bases, 14 bases remained unmatched. In germline, CDR1 is SGDLS, CDR2 YYNGEE. CDR3 amino acids: CASSVEIAGGPYSEQFF. The CDR3 DNA follows: TGTGCCAGCAGCGTAGAGATCGCGGGAGGCCCTTACTCTGAGCAGTTCTTC.

V and J are TRBV28 and TRBJ1-1; TRBD1 matches at 7 bases. With V trimmed by 1 base and J by 4 bases, 9 bases remained unmatched. This CDR3 has 16 residues. Germline-derived CDR1 and CDR2 are MDHEN and SYDVKM. The CDR3 sequence: CASSLLDQGVSTEAFF. The CDR3 nucleotides read TGTGCCAGCAGTTTATTAGACCAGGGGGTGAGCACTGAAGCTTTCTTT.

The chain is built from TRBV7-9 and TRBJ1-2, with D tentatively TRBD1 (6 bases). The CDR3 spans 14 residues. Trimming took off 1 base at V and 7 bases at J, with 13 bases between the two ends. Germline CDR1 reads SEHNR; CDR2 reads FQNEAQ (reference sequence). The CDR3 DNA is TGTGCCAGCAGCTTAGGCACAGGGCTAGGTGGCTACACCTTC. Amino acids: CASSLGTGLGGYTF.

The chain links TRBV6-5 to TRBJ1-1; a weak D match, TRBD1 (6 bases). Germline CDR1 is MNHEY and CDR2 is SVGAGI. This CDR3 has 15 residues. V was clipped by 2 bases and J by 1 base, with 11 bases between them. DNA of the CDR3: TGTGCCAGCAGTTACGAGACAGGTCGGAACACTGAAGCTTTCTTT. Its translation is CASSYETGRNTEAFF.

The chain combines TRBV30 with TRBJ2-5; 11 bases are a match to TRBD1. The CDR3 consists of 16 residues. The trim removed 6 bases at V and 0 bases at J, leaving 9 bases unmatched. CDR1 and CDR2 (germline): GTSNPN, SVGIG (reference sequence). The DNA for the CDR3 is TGTGCCTGCCGGACAGGGGGCTTTCTGTACCAAGAGACCCAGTACTTC. It is translated as CACRTGGFLYQETQYF.

A note on this clone: At one of its ends the junction is not consistent with the germline gene, which may arise from a read error. The chain carries TRBV7-7 and TRBJ2-7; D might be TRBD2 (6 bases). Germline V CDR1 and CDR2: SSHAT, FNYEAQ (reference sequence). The CDR3 runs to 16 residues. The CDR3, as DNA: TGTGCTAGCAGCTTTCCGGTCGCGGGACCCTCCTACGAGCAGTACTTC. This codes for CASSFPVAGPSYEQYF.

The rearrangement joins TRBV9 to TRBJ2-5; maybe TRBD2 (6 bases). Deletions cut 4 bases from V and 7 bases from J, with 17 bases between. CDR3 length equals 14 residues. From germline, CDR1 is SGDLS and CDR2 YYNGEE. The CDR3 here is CASSSLGLARTQYF. CDR3 sequence (DNA): TGTGCCAGCAGCTCTTTGGGACTGGCGAGGACCCAGTACTTC.

The rearrangement uses TRBV29-1 and TRBJ2-7; 9 bases map to TRBD1. Unmatched junction bases numbered 12, after V lost 4 bases and J lost 5 bases. The CDR3 runs 15 residues. Germline CDR1 is SQVTM and CDR2 is ANQGSEA. The CDR3 spells CSVAPYRGPGNEQYF. The CDR3 nucleotides are TGCAGCGTTGCCCCATACAGGGGGCCAGGAAACGAGCAGTACTTC.

The chain combines TRBV5-6 with TRBJ2-7; D might be TRBD1 (6 bases). The CDR3 runs to 13 residues. V dropped 2 bases and J dropped 7 bases, with 13 bases sitting between them. Per germline, CDR1 SGHDT and CDR2 YYEEEE. CDR3 sequence: CASSLIRGREQYF. CDR3 sequence (DNA): TGTGCCAGCAGCTTAATCAGGGGTCGGGAGCAGTACTTC.

The chain has TRBV29-1 and TRBJ1-3; D remains unclear. Germline V gene lookup returns CDR1 SQVTM and CDR2 ANQGSEA. V lost 6 bases and J 6 bases, leaving 9 bases between the germline ends. The CDR3 consists of 11 residues. In nucleotides, the CDR3 is TGCAGCGTAAATCGCGAAAACACCATATATTTT. It specifies CSVNRENTIYF.

The chain uses TRBV9 and TRBJ1-1; D is undetermined. Trimming pared 2 bases from V and 1 base from J, leaving 6 bases between. This CDR3 comprises 13 residues. The germline V gene encodes CDR1 SGDLS and CDR2 YYNGEE. This CDR3 is CASSVNKNTEAFF. CDR3 in DNA: TGTGCCAGCAGCGTCAACAAGAACACTGAAGCTTTCTTT.

V gene TRBV28 combines with J gene TRBJ1-4; a possible D gene is TRBD1 (5 bases). CDR1 and CDR2 (germline): MDHEN, SYDVKM. This CDR3 region has 15 residues. Trimming removed 6 bases from V and 0 bases from J, with 11 bases in between. The DNA of the CDR3 is TGTGCCAGCAGGAAGGGGCCAGCAACTAATGAAAAACTGTTTTTT. Its protein is CASRKGPATNEKLFF.

The chain is built from TRBV7-9 and TRBJ2-3; no reliable D call. The V and J ends lost 5 bases and 0 bases respectively, with 6 bases between them. The CDR3 extends over 13 amino acids. From germline, CDR1 is SEHNR and CDR2 FQNEAQ (reference sequence). The CDR3 DNA reads TGTGCCAGCAGCCCAGTAAGCACAGATACGCAGTATTTT. Its protein product is CASSPVSTDTQYF.

The rearrangement joins TRBV6-5 to TRBJ1-1; D possibly corresponds to TRBD1 (6 bases). The V end lost 6 bases, the J end lost 1 base, and 15 bases lay between the germline ends. Per germline, CDR1 MNHEY and CDR2 SVGAGI. This CDR3 comprises 15 residues. The CDR3 sequence is CASRTSTGWNTEAFF. CDR3 coding DNA: TGTGCCAGCAGAACTTCGACAGGATGGAACACTGAAGCTTTCTTT.

The rearrangement joins TRBV5-6 to TRBJ1-2, with D tentatively TRBD1 (5 bases). The CDR3 is made up of 13 amino acids. Trimming removed 4 bases from V and 6 bases from J, with 13 bases in between. Germline V gene lookup returns CDR1 SGHDT and CDR2 YYEEEE. The DNA for the CDR3 is TGTGCCAGCAGCCCTCTCAGGGCGGATGGCTACACCTTC. This codes for CASSPLRADGYTF.

This clone appeared a few times. The rearrangement uses TRBV19 and TRBJ2-5; a weak D match, TRBD2 (5 bases). In germline, CDR1 is LNHDA, CDR2 SQIVND (reference sequence). The CDR3 is 13 residues long. Trimming cost V 1 base and J 7 bases, with 10 bases left between them. CDR3 protein: CASSIGEKGTQYF. DNA for the CDR3: TGTGCCAGTAGTATAGGGGAGAAAGGGACCCAGTACTTC.

Only one count was recorded for this clone. This chain connects TRBV2 to TRBJ2-1; D gene ambiguous. Germline values: CDR1 SNHLY, CDR2 FYNNEI. This CDR3 region has 11 residues. V gave up 8 bases and J gave up 7 bases, with 9 bases separating them. For the CDR3, the DNA is TGTGCCAGCCTTATTTTAAATGAGCAGTTCTTC. Encoded protein: CASLILNEQFF. Looking up the rest from reference TRBV2 and TRBJ2-1 gives the full variable domain: EPEVTQTPSHQVTQMGQEVILRCVPISNHLYFYWYRQILGQKVEFLVSFYNNEISEKSEIFDDQFSVERPDGSNFTLKIRSTKLEDSAMYFCASLILNEQFFGPGTRLTVL.

The J gene is TRBJ2-2, the V gene TRBV6-5, with D perhaps TRBD2 (5 bases). Germline V gene lookup returns CDR1 MNHEY and CDR2 SVGAGI. This CDR3 has 15 amino acids. The V end lost 5 bases, the J end lost 6 bases, and 16 bases lay between the germline ends. The CDR3 DNA reads as TGTGCCAGCAGTCATTCCACTAGACGGGCCGGGGAGCTGTTTTTT. Protein sequence: CASSHSTRRAGELFF.

The CDR3 sequence: CASSSEDRGPYSNQPQHF. In DNA form, the CDR3 reads TGTGCCAGCAGTTCAGAGGACAGGGGTCCATATAGCAATCAGCCCCAGCATTTT. This chain connects TRBV28 to TRBJ1-5, with 9 bases that match TRBD1. The CDR3 loop spans 18 amino acids. After removal of 4 bases from V and 0 bases from J, the junction contained 10 bases not matched to a gene. The germline CDR1 and CDR2 sequences are MDHEN and SYDVKM.

The chain recombines TRBV29-1 with TRBJ1-1; 7 nucleotides align to TRBD1. CDR1 and CDR2 (germline): SQVTM, ANQGSEA. J lost 5 bases, V lost 2 bases, and 2 bases had no gene match. The CDR3 has 12 amino acids. The CDR3 reads CSVERGPTEAFF. DNA of the CDR3: TGCAGCGTTGAAAGGGGGCCAACTGAAGCTTTCTTT.

The chain links TRBV7-9 to TRBJ2-1; 10 nucleotides align to TRBD2. This CDR3 contains 17 residues. With 1 base clipped from V and 10 bases from J, the junction kept 13 bases outside the gene matches. Looked up from germline, CDR1 is SEHNR and CDR2 is FQNEAQ (reference sequence). The CDR3 coding sequence is TGTGCCAGCAGCTTAGGAGTAGGAGGGCTAGCGGGAGTCGAGCAGTTCTTC. The encoded protein is CASSLGVGGLAGVEQFF.

This chain joins TRBV6-1 and TRBJ1-1; TRBD1 matches at 7 bases. The CDR3 sequence is 13 residues long. Germline CDR1 is MNHNS and CDR2 is SASEGT. V lost 7 bases and J lost 2; bases outside the gene matches: 4. The CDR3 DNA follows: TGTGCCAGCAATCGACAGGGTAACACTGAAGCTTTCTTT. Its translation is CASNRQGNTEAFF.

This CDR3 is CASSTRGQGNEQYF. The CDR3, as DNA: TGTGCCAGTAGTACCCGGGGACAGGGGAACGAGCAGTACTTC. The chain links TRBV19 to TRBJ2-7; TRBD1 matches at 10 bases. Germline V gene data show CDR1 as LNHDA and CDR2 as SQIVND (reference sequence). With 4 bases clipped from V and 5 bases from J, the junction kept 5 bases outside the gene matches. This CDR3 contains 14 residues.

The chain recombines TRBV28 with TRBJ1-3; D not certain. Trimming removed 3 bases from V and 1 base from J, with 4 bases in between. The CDR3 covers 13 residues. Germline CDR1 is MDHEN and CDR2 is SYDVKM. The CDR3 nucleotides read TGTGCCAGCAGTTTCCCTTCTGGAAACACCATATATTTT. It yields the protein CASSFPSGNTIYF.

The chain joins TRBV5-1 to TRBJ2-6, with 9 bases that match TRBD1. V shed 7 bases, J shed 3 bases, and the junction held 11 bases outside the gene matches. The V gene's germline CDR1 is SGHRS and CDR2 YFSETQ. The CDR3 totals 17 residues. CDR3 sequence: CASDWTGDLFGANVLTF. As DNA, the CDR3 is TGCGCCAGCGACTGGACAGGGGACCTCTTTGGGGCCAACGTCCTGACTTTC.